This T cell receptor (beta chain) was identified during a study of Tregs in tolerant kidney transplant recipients. Study-wide results and caveats: Tregs expanded with activated donor B cells seemed most donor-specific. Biological reproducibility was not directly addressed, but technical replication error appeared minimal.

The V gene lost 8 bases and the J gene lost 0 bases, with 6 bases spanning the gap. CDR1 and CDR2 from the germline V gene are ENHRY and SYGVKD. This CDR3 spans 12 amino acids. On this clone itself: The antigen is not known.

CD4+CD25+CD127- Tregs, CD4+CD25- non-Tregs, CD4 and CD8 cells were sorted. TCRdb's copy holds only in-frame clones and misses some; the assay was immunoSEQ multiplex PCR. The sample consists of 110,000 or so clones, 85% to 95% of them appearing once. The rearrangement uses TRBV10-3 and TRBJ2-3; D not certain. This receptor was identified in a human donor in good health. The material sequenced was CD4+ T cells from blood. CDR3 coding DNA: TGTGCCATCGGGCCTAGCACAGATACGCAGTATTTT. Encoded protein: CAIGPSTDTQYF.